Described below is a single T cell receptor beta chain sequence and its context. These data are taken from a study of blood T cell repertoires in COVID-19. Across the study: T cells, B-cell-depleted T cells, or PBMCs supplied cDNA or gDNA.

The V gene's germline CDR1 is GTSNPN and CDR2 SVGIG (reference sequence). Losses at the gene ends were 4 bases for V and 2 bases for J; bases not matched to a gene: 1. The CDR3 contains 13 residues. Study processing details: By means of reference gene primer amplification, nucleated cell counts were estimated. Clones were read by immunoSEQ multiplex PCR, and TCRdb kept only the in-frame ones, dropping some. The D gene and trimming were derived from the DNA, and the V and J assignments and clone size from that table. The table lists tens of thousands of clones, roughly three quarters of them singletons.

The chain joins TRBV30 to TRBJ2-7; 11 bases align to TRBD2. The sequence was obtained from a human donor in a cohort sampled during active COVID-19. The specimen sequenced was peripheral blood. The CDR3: CAWMTSGTYEQYF. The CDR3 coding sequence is TGTGCCTGGATGACTAGCGGGACCTACGAGCAGTACTTC.